This T cell receptor (beta chain) was captured in a study of blood T cell repertoires in COVID-19. Overall study: PBMCs, B-cell-depleted T cells, or T cells provided the cDNA or gDNA that made up the material.

Per the germline V gene, CDR1 is KGHSH and CDR2 is LQKENI. The CDR3 is made up of 13 amino acids. The germline V and J ends were trimmed by 5 bases and 5 bases, with 12 bases remaining between them. Method: immunoSEQ multiplex PCR; TCRdb's copy keeps in-frame clones and lacks some. The table has approximately 120,000 clones, roughly four fifths seen once. This clonotype was obtained from a man in his sixties with acute or convalescent COVID-19. The sample was peripheral blood. The chain carries TRBV18 and TRBJ1-1; D gene unclear. The CDR3 protein is CASSSVPWTEAFF. In nucleotides, the CDR3 is TGTGCCAGCTCATCAGTCCCTTGGACTGAAGCTTTCTTT.